This T cell receptor beta chain emerged from a study of OX40 agonist ivuxolimab in advanced cancers. Turning to this clone: Its antigen is still unknown.

Sequencing was performed with immunoSEQ multiplex PCR; in TCRdb, only in-frame clones are kept and a portion is missing. This table holds about 73,000 clones, about 90% found once. Study observations and caveats: CD8+ T cells (on average) carried more expanded clones than CD4+ T cells. Nonresponders included some who also had low normalized T-cell clonal expansion.

Trimming at V came to 4 bases and at J to 10 bases, leaving 16 bases not matched to a gene. The CDR3 runs to 16 residues. CDR1 and CDR2 (germline): SGHRS, YFSETQ. The chain has TRBV5-1 and TRBJ2-1; 8 positions agree with TRBD1. The sample here was CD4+ or CD8+ T cells sorted from blood, taken in a trial of the OX40 agonist ivuxolimab. The clonotype comes from an adult with an advanced solid tumor such as melanoma, head and neck, liver or kidney cancer. DNA for the CDR3: TGCGCCAGCAGCCCCCAAGGACAGGGCCCCTTATCGGAGCAGTTCTTC. Translating gives CASSPQGQGPLSEQFF.